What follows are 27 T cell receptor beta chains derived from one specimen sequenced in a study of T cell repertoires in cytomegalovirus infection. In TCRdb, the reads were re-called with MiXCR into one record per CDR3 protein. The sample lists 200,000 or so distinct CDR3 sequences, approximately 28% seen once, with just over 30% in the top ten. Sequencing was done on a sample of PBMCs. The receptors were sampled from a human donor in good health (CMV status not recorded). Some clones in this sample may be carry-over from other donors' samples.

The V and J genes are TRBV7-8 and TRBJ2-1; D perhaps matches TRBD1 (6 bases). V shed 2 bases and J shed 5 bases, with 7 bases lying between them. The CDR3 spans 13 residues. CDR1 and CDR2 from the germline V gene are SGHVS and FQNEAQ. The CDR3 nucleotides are TGTGCCAGCAGCTTAAACAGGGACAATGAGCAGTTCTTC. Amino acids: CASSLNRDNEQFF. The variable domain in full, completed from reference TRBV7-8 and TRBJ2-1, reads GAGVSQSPRYKVAKRGQDVALRCDPISGHVSLFWYQQALGQGPEFLTYFQNEAQLDKSGLPSDRFFAERPEGSVSTLKIQRTQQEDSAVYLCASSLNRDNEQFFGPGTRLTVL.

CDR3: CASTLQGANSPLHF. The DNA for the CDR3 is TGCGCCAGCACCTTGCAGGGGGCTAATTCACCCCTCCACTTT. This sequence joins TRBV10-2 and TRBJ1-6, with TRBD1 matching 8 bases. Germline V gene data show CDR1 as WSHSY and CDR2 as SAAADI. V gave up 7 bases and J gave up 6 bases; unmatched junction bases: 5. CDR3 length: 14 amino acids.

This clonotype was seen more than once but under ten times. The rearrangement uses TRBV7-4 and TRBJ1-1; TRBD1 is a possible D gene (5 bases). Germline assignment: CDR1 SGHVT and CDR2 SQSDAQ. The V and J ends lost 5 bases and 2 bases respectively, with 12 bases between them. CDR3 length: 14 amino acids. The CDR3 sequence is CASSQLQGNTEAFF. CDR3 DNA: TGTGCCAGCAGCCAGCTCCAGGGAAACACTGAAGCTTTCTTT.

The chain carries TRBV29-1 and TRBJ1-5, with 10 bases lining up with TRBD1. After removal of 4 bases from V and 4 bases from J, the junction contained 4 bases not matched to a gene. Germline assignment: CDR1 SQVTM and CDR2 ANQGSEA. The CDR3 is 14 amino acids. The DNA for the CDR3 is TGCAGCGTTGGGTTGGGACAGGGGAATCAGCCCCAGCATTTT. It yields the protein CSVGLGQGNQPQHF.

The CDR3 reads CASSPGQGRFGEQYF. The DNA of the CDR3 is TGTGCCAGCAGCCCAGGACAGGGTAGATTTGGCGAGCAGTACTTC. V gene TRBV12-3 or TRBV12-4 combines with J gene TRBJ2-7; 8 bases match TRBD1. The J segment lost 6 bases and the V segment lost 6 bases, leaving 13 bases of the junction unmatched. This CDR3 region has 15 residues.

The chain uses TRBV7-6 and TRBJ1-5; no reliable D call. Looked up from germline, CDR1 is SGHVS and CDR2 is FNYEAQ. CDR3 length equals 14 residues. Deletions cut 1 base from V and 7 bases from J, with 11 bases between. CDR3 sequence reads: CASSLGGSPQPQHF. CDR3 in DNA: TGTGCCAGCAGCTTAGGAGGGTCCCCCCAGCCCCAGCATTTT.

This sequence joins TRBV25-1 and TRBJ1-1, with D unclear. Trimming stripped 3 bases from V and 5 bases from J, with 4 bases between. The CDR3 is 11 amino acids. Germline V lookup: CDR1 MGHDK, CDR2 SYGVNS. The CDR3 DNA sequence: TGTGCCAGCAGTGAGGGGACTGAAGCTTTCTTT. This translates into CASSEGTEAFF.

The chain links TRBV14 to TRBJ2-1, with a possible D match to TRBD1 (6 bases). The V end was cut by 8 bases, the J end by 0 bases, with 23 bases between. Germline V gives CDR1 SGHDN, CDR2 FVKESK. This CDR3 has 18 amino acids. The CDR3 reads CASPRLQGKSLSYNEQFF. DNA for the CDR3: TGTGCCAGCCCTAGGCTTCAGGGGAAAAGTCTCTCCTACAATGAGCAGTTCTTC.

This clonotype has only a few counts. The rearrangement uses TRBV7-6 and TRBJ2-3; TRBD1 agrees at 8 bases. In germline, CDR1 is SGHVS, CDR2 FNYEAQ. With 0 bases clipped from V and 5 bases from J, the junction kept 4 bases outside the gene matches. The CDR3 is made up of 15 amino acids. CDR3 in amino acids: CASSLAQGAKDTQYF. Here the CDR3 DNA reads TGTGCCAGCAGCTTAGCCCAGGGGGCGAAAGATACGCAGTATTTT.

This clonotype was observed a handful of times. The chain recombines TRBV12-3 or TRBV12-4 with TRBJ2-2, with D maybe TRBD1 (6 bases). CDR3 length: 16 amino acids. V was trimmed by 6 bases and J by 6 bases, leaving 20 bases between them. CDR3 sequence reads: CASSRFRQVGAGELFF. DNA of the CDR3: TGTGCCAGCAGCCGTTTTCGACAGGTTGGGGCCGGGGAGCTGTTTTTT.

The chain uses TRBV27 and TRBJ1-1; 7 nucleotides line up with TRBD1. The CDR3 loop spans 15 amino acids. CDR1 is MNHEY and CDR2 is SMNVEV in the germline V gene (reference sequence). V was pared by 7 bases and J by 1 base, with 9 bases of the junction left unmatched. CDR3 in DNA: TGTGCCAGCAAACCGACGACAGGGAAGAACACTGAAGCTTTCTTT. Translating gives CASKPTTGKNTEAFF.

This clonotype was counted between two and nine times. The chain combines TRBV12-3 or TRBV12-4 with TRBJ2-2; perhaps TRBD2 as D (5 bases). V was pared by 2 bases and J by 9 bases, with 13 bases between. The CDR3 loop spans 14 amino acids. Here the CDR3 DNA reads TGTGCCAGCAGTTTATTTCGGGGTGCCCGGGAGCTGTTTTTT. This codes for CASSLFRGARELFF.

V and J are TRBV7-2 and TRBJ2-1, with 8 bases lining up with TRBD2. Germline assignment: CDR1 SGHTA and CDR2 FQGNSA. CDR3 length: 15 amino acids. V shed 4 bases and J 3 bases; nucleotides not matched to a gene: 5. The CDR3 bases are TGTGCCAGCAGCTCTAAGCGGGGGCACTACAATGAGCAGTTCTTC. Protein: CASSSKRGHYNEQFF.

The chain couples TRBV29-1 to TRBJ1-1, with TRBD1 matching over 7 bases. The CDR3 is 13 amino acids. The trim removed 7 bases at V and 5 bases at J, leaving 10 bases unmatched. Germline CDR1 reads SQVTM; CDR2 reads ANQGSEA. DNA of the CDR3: TGCAGCGCTTCCCGGACAGGACCAACTGAAGCTTTCTTT. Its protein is CSASRTGPTEAFF.

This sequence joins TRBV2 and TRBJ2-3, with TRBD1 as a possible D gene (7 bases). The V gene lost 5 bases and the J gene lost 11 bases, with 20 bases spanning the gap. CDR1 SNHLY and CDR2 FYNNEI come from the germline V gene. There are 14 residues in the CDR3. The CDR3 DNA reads TGTGCCAGCAGTCCTTCGATTCAGGGGGGCCTGCAGTATTTT. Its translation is CASSPSIQGGLQYF. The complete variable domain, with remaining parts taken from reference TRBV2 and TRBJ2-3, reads EPEVTQTPSHQVTQMGQEVILRCVPISNHLYFYWYRQILGQKVEFLVSFYNNEISEKSEIFDDQFSVERPDGSNFTLKIRSTKLEDSAMYFCASSPSIQGGLQYFGPGTRLTVL.

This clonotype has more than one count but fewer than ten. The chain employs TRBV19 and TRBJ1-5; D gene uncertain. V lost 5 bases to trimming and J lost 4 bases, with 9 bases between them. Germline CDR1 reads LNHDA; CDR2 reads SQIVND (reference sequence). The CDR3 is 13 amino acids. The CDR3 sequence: CASSSGWNQPQHF. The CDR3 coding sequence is TGTGCCAGTAGTTCTGGTTGGAATCAGCCCCAGCATTTT. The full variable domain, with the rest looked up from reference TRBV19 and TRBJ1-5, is DGGITQSPKYLFRKEGQNVTLSCEQNLNHDAMYWYRQDPGQGLRLIYYSQIVNDFQKGDIAEGYSVSREKKESFPLTVTSAQKNPTAFYLCASSSGWNQPQHFGDGTRLSIL.

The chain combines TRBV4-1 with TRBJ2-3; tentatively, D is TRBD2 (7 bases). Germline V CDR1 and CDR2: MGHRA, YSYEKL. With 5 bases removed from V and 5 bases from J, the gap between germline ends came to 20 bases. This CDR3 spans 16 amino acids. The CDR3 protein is CASSSLRGGSGDTQYF. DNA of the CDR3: TGCGCCAGCAGCTCTCTAAGGGGGGGTTCGGGAGATACGCAGTATTTT.

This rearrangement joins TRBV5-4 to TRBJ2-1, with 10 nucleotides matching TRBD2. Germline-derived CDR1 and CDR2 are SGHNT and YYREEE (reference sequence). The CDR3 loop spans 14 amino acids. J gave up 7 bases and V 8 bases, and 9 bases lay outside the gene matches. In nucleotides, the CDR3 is TGTGCCAGTTTAGCGGGGGGATTTTCTAATGAGCAGTTCTTC. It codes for CASLAGGFSNEQFF.

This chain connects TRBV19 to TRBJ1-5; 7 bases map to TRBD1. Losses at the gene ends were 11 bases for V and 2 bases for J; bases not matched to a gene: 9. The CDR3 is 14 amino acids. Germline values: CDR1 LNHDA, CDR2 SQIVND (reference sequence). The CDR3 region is CASNHRGGNQPQHF. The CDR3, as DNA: TGTGCCTCCAACCACAGGGGTGGCAATCAGCCCCAGCATTTT.

This CDR3 is CSARPLNSRGYTF. CDR3 DNA: TGCAGTGCTAGACCCTTGAATAGCAGGGGCTACACCTTC. The V call is TRBV20-1, the J call TRBJ1-2; D remains unclear. This CDR3 is 13 amino acids long. V dropped 2 bases and J dropped 8 bases, with 15 bases sitting between them. Germline CDR1 is DFQATT and CDR2 is SNEGSKA (reference sequence).

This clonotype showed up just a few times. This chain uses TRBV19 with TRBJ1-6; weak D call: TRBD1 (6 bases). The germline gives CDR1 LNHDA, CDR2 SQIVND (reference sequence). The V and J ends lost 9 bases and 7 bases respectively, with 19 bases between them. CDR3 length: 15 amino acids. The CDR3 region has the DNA TGTGCCAGCAGTGTGGGGGCATGGGAAAATTCACCCCTCCACTTT. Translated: CASSVGAWENSPLHF.

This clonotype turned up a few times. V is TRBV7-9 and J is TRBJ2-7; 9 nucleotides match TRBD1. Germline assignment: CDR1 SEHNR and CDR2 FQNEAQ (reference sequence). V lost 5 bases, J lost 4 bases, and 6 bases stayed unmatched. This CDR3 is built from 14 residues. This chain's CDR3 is CASSPGTGNYEQYF. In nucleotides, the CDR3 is TGTGCCAGCAGCCCCGGGACAGGGAATTACGAGCAGTACTTC. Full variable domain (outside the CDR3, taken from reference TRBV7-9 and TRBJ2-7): DTGVSQNPRHKITKRGQNVTFRCDPISEHNRLYWYRQTLGQGPEFLTYFQNEAQLEKSRLLSDRFSAERPKGSFSTLEIQRTEQGDSAMYLCASSPGTGNYEQYFGPGTRLTVT.

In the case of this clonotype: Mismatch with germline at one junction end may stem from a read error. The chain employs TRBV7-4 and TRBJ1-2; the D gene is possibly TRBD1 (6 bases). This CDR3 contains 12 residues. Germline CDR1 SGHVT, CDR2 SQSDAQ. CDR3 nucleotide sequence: TGTGCCACCAGCTTGTCCGGGGGCGGCTACACCTTC. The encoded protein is CATSLSGGGYTF.

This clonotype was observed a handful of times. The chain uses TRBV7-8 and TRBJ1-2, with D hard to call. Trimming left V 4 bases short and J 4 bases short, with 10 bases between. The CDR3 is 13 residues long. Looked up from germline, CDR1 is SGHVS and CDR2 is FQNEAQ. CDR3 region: CASSSGSLYGYTF. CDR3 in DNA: TGTGCCAGCAGCTCCGGCTCCCTCTATGGCTACACCTTC.

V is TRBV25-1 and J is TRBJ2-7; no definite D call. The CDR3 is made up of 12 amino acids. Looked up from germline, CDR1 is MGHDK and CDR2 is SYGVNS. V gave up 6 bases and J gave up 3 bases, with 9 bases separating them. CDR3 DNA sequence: TGTGCCAGCAGGGAAGGGTTCTACGAGCAGTACTTC. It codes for CASREGFYEQYF.

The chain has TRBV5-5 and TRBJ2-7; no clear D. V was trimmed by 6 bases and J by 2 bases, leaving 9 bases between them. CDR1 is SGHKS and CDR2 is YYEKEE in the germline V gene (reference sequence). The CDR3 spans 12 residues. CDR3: CASTGGPYEQYF. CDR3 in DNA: TGTGCCAGCACAGGCGGACCCTACGAGCAGTACTTC.

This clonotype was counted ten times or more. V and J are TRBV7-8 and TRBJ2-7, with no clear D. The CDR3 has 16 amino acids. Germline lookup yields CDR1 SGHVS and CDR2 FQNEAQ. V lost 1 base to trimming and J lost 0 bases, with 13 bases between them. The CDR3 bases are TGTGCCAGCAGCTTAGATTTGGGCGTTGCCTCCTACGAGCAGTACTTC. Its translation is CASSLDLGVASYEQYF.